Described below is a single TCR beta chain sequence and its context. Its target is not known. The method was immunoSEQ multiplex PCR; TCRdb's version includes in-frame clones alone and lacks a portion of them. The repertoire has 100,000 or so clones, about nine tenths of them found once; the top ten carry more than 1.5%. CDR1 is SGHRS, CDR2 YFSETQ, per germline. The CDR3 runs 18 residues. The V end was cut by 1 base, the J end by 5 bases, with 23 bases between. These data originate in a study of T cell responses to AZD1222 COVID-19 vaccine. Study observations and caveats: Breadth and depth of Spike-specific TCRs rose after two AZD1222 doses. At 160-218 and 743-854, vaccine-associated CD4 TCRs were dominant, and they spanned spike.

The chain links TRBV5-1 to TRBJ2-3; D unresolved. The sequence came from an adult in good health. Source: peripheral blood, taken on day 0 of AZD1222 vaccination. The CDR3 region is CASSLRPMGPLREDTQYF. The CDR3 coding sequence is TGCGCCAGCAGCTTGCGACCAATGGGCCCACTCAGAGAAGATACGCAGTATTTT. The full variable domain, its missing parts supplied by reference TRBV5-1 and TRBJ2-3, is KAGVTQTPRYLIKTRGQQVTLSCSPISGHRSVSWYQQTPGQGLQFLFEYFSETQRNKGNFPGRFSGRQFSNSRSEMNVSTLELGDSALYLCASSLRPMGPLREDTQYFGPGTRLTVL.